The clone carrying this TCR beta chain was detected once. The antigen is undetermined. The germline V and J ends were trimmed by 4 bases and 8 bases, with 15 bases remaining between them. Germline CDR1 is ENHRY and CDR2 is SYGVKD. This CDR3 contains 14 residues. Primed by a sample-barcoded 5' primer and a J-beta primer mix, a second PCR proceeded for roughly 6 to 12 cycles. TCRdb independently ran MiXCR on the 5' RACE reads; one entry per CDR3 protein. Of 630,000 or so distinct CDR3 sequences in the sample, about 28% were seen once. The data originate from a study of blood T cells in healthy people across ages. Study-wide points: Donor CMV status was unknown, possibly confounding expanded clonotype changes. Unsorted PBMCs blocked a conclusive comparison of naive and antigen-experienced cells.

It was ten milliliters of peripheral blood that were drawn from each donor. The chain is built from TRBV10-3 and TRBJ2-1; D not certain. The sequenced material came from blood. The sequence was obtained from a woman of 80 years or more in good health. CDR3: CAISAGSVRDEQFF. As DNA, the CDR3 is TGTGCCATCAGTGCAGGTTCCGTTCGGGATGAGCAGTTCTTC.